This T cell receptor (beta chain) is from a study of T cell responses to AZD1222 COVID-19 vaccine. This CDR3 contains 13 residues. CDR1 is SNHLY and CDR2 is FYNNEI in the germline V gene. Trimming removed 6 bases at V and 7 bases at J, with 13 bases between. Measured with immunoSEQ multiplex PCR; TCRdb has only the in-frame clones, and not every one. The data contain just under 75,000 clones, less than 85% of them singletons. This clone was counted once. Antigen specificity is unknown. Findings and limits, study-wide: Clonal diversity may have been underestimated in mostly white British donors. Among AZD1222 vaccinees, only five to seven were seropositive at baseline.

The clonotype was recovered from an adult who received the AZD1222 COVID-19 vaccine. The sample in question was peripheral blood, obtained 28 days after the second AZD1222 dose. The chain carries TRBV2 and TRBJ1-3; no clear D gene. DNA for the CDR3: TGTGCCAGCAGATCGGGCCTCGGGAACACCATATATTTT. As protein: CASRSGLGNTIYF.